The rows below give T cell receptor beta chains drawn from one sample of a study of CD8 T cells in ankylosing spondylitis. Using its own MiXCR run on the 5' RACE reads, TCRdb lists one record per CDR3 protein. The sample has some 840,000 distinct CDR3 sequences, approximately 12% seen once. The sequencing input was blood, either unsorted or a sorted T cell fraction (not recorded which). Every receptor here comes from a male donor with ankylosing spondylitis. Each CDR3 is given with its conserved first and last residue. D genes are given only for firm matches. Size tells how often a clone was seen (once, few, many) or the class of an expanded clone, and some rows leave it out.

d_gene,abundance,j_gene,v_gene,CDR3aa,CDR3nt
NA,many,TRBJ1-1,TRBV7-2,CASSFSRGNTEAFF,TGTGCCAGCAGCTTTTCGCGAGGGAACACTGAAGCTTTCTTT
NA,NA,TRBJ1-5,TRBV27,CASRDRQGQPQHF,TGTGCCAGCAGGGACCGGCAAGGGCAGCCCCAGCATTTT
NA,NA,TRBJ2-5,TRBV5-1,CASSWIQGDETQYF,TGCGCCAGCAGCTGGATACAGGGCGACGAGACCCAGTACTTC
NA,many,TRBJ2-1,TRBV7-9,CASSLTRDVASNEQFF,TGTGCCAGCAGCTTAACCCGGGACGTGGCATCCAATGAGCAGTTCTTC
TRBD2,NA,TRBJ2-2,TRBV7-7,CASSSRTSSRELFF,TGTGCTAGCAGCTCACGGACTAGCTCCAGGGAGCTGTTTTTT
NA,few,TRBJ1-4,TRBV15,CATSYGNEKLFF,TGTGCCACCAGCTACGGGAATGAAAAACTGTTTTTT
TRBD2,many,TRBJ2-7,TRBV20-1,CSASVRTSGSYEQYF,TGCAGTGCTAGCGTCAGGACTAGCGGGAGTTACGAGCAGTACTTC
TRBD1,NA,TRBJ1-2,TRBV6-1,CASSRSGTGWDGYTF,TGTGCCAGCAGTCGTTCCGGGACAGGGTGGGATGGCTACACCTTC
NA,NA,TRBJ1-1,TRBV20-1,CSAHPPGAANTEAFF,TGCAGTGCCCACCCCCCGGGGGCCGCGAACACTGAAGCTTTCTTT
NA,many,TRBJ2-7,TRBV10-3,CAIRPGPQSYEQYF,TGTGCCATCAGACCGGGACCGCAGTCCTACGAGCAGTACTTC
NA,NA,TRBJ2-1,TRBV20-1,CSAKDRRLGGYNEQFF,TGCAGTGCCAAGGACAGACGGCTAGGCGGATACAATGAGCAGTTCTTC
NA,NA,TRBJ1-1,TRBV9,CASSPRAGTHMNTEAFF,TGTGCCAGCAGCCCCCGAGCCGGGACACACATGAACACTGAAGCTTTCTTT
NA,NA,TRBJ2-7,TRBV28,CASTSRWEQYF,TGTGCCAGCACTTCCAGGTGGGAGCAGTACTTC
NA,few,TRBJ2-7,TRBV18,CASSPQPLGTYEQYF,TGTGCCAGCTCACCACAGCCGCTGGGAACCTACGAGCAGTACTTC